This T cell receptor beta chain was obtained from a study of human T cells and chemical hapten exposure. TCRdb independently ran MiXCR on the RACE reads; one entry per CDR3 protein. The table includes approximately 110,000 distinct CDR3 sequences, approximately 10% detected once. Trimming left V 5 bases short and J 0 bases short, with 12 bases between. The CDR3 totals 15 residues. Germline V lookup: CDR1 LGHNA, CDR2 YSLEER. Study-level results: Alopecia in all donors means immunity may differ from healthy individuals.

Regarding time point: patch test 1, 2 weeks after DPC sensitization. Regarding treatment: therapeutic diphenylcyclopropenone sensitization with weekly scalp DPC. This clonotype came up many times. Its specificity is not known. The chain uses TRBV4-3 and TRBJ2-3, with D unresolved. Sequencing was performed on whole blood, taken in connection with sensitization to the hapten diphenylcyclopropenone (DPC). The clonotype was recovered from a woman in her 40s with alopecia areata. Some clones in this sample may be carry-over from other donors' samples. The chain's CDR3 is CASSSRASSTDTQYF. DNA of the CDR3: TGCGCCAGCAGCAGCCGGGCCTCCAGCACAGATACGCAGTATTTT.